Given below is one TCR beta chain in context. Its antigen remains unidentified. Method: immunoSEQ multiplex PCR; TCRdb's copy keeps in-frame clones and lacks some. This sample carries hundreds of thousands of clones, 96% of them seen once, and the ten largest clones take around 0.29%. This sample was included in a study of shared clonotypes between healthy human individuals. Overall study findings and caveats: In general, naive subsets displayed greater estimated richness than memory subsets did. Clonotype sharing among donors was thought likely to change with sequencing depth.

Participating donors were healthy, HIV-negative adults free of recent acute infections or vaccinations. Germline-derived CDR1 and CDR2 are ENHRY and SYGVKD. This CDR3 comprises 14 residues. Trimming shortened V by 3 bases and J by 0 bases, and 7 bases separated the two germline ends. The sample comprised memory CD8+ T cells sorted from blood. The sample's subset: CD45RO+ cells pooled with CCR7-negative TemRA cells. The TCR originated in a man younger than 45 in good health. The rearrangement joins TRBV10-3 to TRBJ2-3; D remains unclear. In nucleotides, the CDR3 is TGTGCCATCAGTGACAGGCCCAGCACAGATACGCAGTATTTT. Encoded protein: CAISDRPSTDTQYF.